The clone carrying this TCR beta chain was seen a few times. Its antigen remains unknown. TCRdb redid the calling of the RT-PCR reads with MiXCR, one entry per CDR3 protein. The sample carries roughly 500,000 distinct CDR3 sequences, about 25% recorded once. The source of the sample is a study of response to subunit inactivated influenza vaccine. Study-wide results and caveats: Few additional T cells are recruited per seasonal influenza vaccination, authors suggested.

This CDR3 has 15 amino acids. The germline gives CDR1 SGHRS, CDR2 YFSETQ. Trimming cost V 2 bases and J 6 bases; bases outside gene matches: 8. Sequencing used CD4+ T cells sorted from PBMCs, obtained 5 to 6 days after vaccination. The chain combines TRBV5-1 with TRBJ2-1; 7 nucleotides agree with TRBD1. The source of this sequence is a man aged 45 to 65 who received an inactivated influenza vaccine. CDR3 coding DNA: TGCGCCAGCAGCTTCGGTGGGACAGTCTTCAATGAGCAGTTCTTC. As protein: CASSFGGTVFNEQFF.